Presented here are 15 T cell receptor beta chains from one specimen sequenced in a study of CD8+CD57+ T cells in acquired aplastic anemia. Both TCR beta VDJ combination and CDR3 sequence profiling were carried out. Genomic DNA was the template for this profiling. TCRdb independently ran MiXCR on the reads; one entry per CDR3 protein. The sample lists about 98,000 distinct CDR3 sequences; around 62% were seen once. Whoever was chosen for sequencing had shown CD8+CD57+ cell expansion by flow cytometry. The sequenced material came from sorted CD4+, CD8+, or CD8+CD57+ T cells (not recorded which) from PBMCs. These receptors all come from a human donor with aplastic anemia.

As DNA, the CDR3 is TGCGCCAGCAGCTTGGCCCCCGGGGAGACCCAGTACTTC. Translation: CASSLAPGETQYF. The J gene is TRBJ2-5, the V gene TRBV5-1; D is undetermined. With 0 bases removed from V and 5 bases from J, the gap between germline ends came to 8 bases. This CDR3 is 13 amino acids long. CDR1 is SGHRS, CDR2 YFSETQ, per germline.

The V and J genes are TRBV10-3 and TRBJ2-3; D gene uncertain. Per germline, CDR1 ENHRY and CDR2 SYGVKD. Trimming stripped 3 bases from V and 4 bases from J, with 5 bases between. The CDR3 is 12 residues long. This CDR3 reads CAISDISDTQYF. The CDR3 coding sequence is TGTGCCATCAGTGATATCTCAGATACGCAGTATTTT.

This clonotype was recorded once. The V call is TRBV20-1, the J call TRBJ1-1; possible D gene TRBD1, 5 bases. CDR1 and CDR2 (germline): DFQATT, SNEGSKA (reference sequence). The CDR3 consists of 15 residues. Trimming took off 1 base at V and 4 bases at J, with 16 bases between the two ends. CDR3 sequence reads: CSARADSGSRTEAFF. The CDR3 DNA reads TGCAGTGCTAGAGCCGACTCAGGGTCACGCACTGAAGCTTTCTTT.

The V call is TRBV7-3, the J call TRBJ2-3, with 8 bases identical to TRBD2. CDR1 and CDR2 (germline): SGHTA, FQGTGA. This CDR3 has 16 residues. V shed 5 bases, J shed 1 base, and the junction held 8 bases outside the gene matches. CDR3 DNA: TGTGCCAGCAGCCTCGGACTAGCCGTGGGCACAGATACGCAGTATTTT. As protein: CASSLGLAVGTDTQYF.

This clonotype occurred once. The chain recombines TRBV20-1 with TRBJ2-1; 10 positions agree with TRBD2. CDR3 size: 16 residues. CDR1 is DFQATT and CDR2 is SNEGSKA in the germline V gene (reference sequence). The V gene end was trimmed by 6 bases and the J gene end by 3 bases; junction bases not matched to a gene: 11. CDR3 protein: CSASSGGDGVYNEQFF. The CDR3 DNA is TGCAGTGCATCCAGCGGGGGGGACGGGGTCTACAATGAGCAGTTCTTC.

V usage is TRBV29-1 and J usage is TRBJ2-1; 9 nucleotides align to TRBD1. Trimming at V came to 7 bases and at J to 1 base, leaving 14 bases not matched to a gene. The CDR3 runs to 17 residues. Germline values: CDR1 SQVTM, CDR2 ANQGSEA. The CDR3, as DNA: TGCAGCGAGACCGGGACAGGGAGAGCGGATTCCTACAATGAGCAGTTCTTC. Its protein product is CSETGTGRADSYNEQFF.

The rearrangement joins TRBV2 to TRBJ2-1, with TRBD2 matching 14 bases. CDR3 size: 15 residues. Germline V lookup: CDR1 SNHLY, CDR2 FYNNEI. The V gene end was trimmed by 6 bases and the J gene end by 9 bases; junction bases not matched to a gene: 7. This CDR3 reads CASRKGLAGESEQFF. CDR3 nucleotides: TGTGCCAGCAGGAAGGGACTAGCGGGGGAAAGTGAGCAGTTCTTC.

The chain couples TRBV5-1 to TRBJ2-5; the D gene is possibly TRBD1 (6 bases). With 3 bases removed from V and 2 bases from J, the gap between germline ends came to 11 bases. The germline V gene has CDR1 SGHRS and CDR2 YFSETQ. The CDR3 extends over 14 amino acids. CDR3 coding DNA: TGCGCCAGCAGCTGGGGGCCAGGACAAGAGACCCAGTACTTC. Its protein product is CASSWGPGQETQYF.

The chain combines TRBV7-8 with TRBJ2-5; possible D gene TRBD2, 5 bases. The CDR3 is 12 amino acids. The V end lost 2 bases, the J end lost 5 bases, and 6 bases lay between the germline ends. Looked up from germline, CDR1 is SGHVS and CDR2 is FQNEAQ. The CDR3 coding sequence is TGTGCCAGCAGCTTATGGGAGGAGACCCAGTACTTC. Amino acid sequence: CASSLWEETQYF.

The chain recombines TRBV15 with TRBJ2-1; D remains ambiguous. Germline V gene data show CDR1 as LNHNV and CDR2 as YYDKDF (reference sequence). The CDR3 consists of 15 residues. V gave up 1 base and J gave up 2 bases, with 9 bases separating them. CDR3 in amino acids: CATSRVDRPYNEQFF. The CDR3, as DNA: TGTGCCACCAGCAGAGTTGACCGCCCCTACAATGAGCAGTTCTTC.

This sequence joins TRBV24-1 and TRBJ1-2, with D perhaps matching TRBD1 (5 bases). Looked up from germline, CDR1 is KGHDR and CDR2 is SFDVKD. Trimming removed 8 bases from V and 1 base from J, with 10 bases in between. The CDR3 contains 13 residues. The CDR3 here is CATKGPVNYGYTF. The CDR3 DNA reads as TGTGCCACCAAGGGACCCGTTAACTATGGCTACACCTTC.

V usage is TRBV12-3 or TRBV12-4 and J usage is TRBJ2-7; D gene unclear. Trimming stripped 2 bases from V and 0 bases from J, with 11 bases between. The CDR3 is 15 residues long. The CDR3 nucleotides are TGTGCCAGCAGTTTAAGGGCCTCCATCTCCTACGAGCAGTACTTC. Translation: CASSLRASISYEQYF.

This chain links TRBV20-1 with TRBJ2-7; 8 bases are shared with TRBD2. V was pared by 7 bases and J by 0 bases, with 5 bases of the junction left unmatched. CDR3 length: 13 residues. Germline assignment: CDR1 DFQATT and CDR2 SNEGSKA (reference sequence). CDR3 nucleotides: TGCAGTGGGAAAGCGGGGGACTCCTACGAGCAGTACTTC. Its protein is CSGKAGDSYEQYF.

DNA for the CDR3: TGCGCCAGCAGAAAGGAACTAGCGGCCTCCGAGCAGTACTTC. It is translated as CASRKELAASEQYF. V usage is TRBV10-2 and J usage is TRBJ2-7, with TRBD2 matching 8 bases. CDR1 is WSHSY and CDR2 is SAAADI in the germline V gene. CDR3 length: 14 amino acids. The V and J ends lost 6 bases and 6 bases, in that order; junction bases with no gene match: 10.

This chain uses TRBV29-1 with TRBJ1-1; D remains unclear. In germline, CDR1 is SQVTM, CDR2 ANQGSEA. The CDR3 has 11 amino acids. The V end was cut by 1 base, the J end by 4 bases, with 4 bases between. The CDR3: CSVEAITEAFF. CDR3 DNA: TGCAGCGTTGAAGCGATCACTGAAGCTTTCTTT.